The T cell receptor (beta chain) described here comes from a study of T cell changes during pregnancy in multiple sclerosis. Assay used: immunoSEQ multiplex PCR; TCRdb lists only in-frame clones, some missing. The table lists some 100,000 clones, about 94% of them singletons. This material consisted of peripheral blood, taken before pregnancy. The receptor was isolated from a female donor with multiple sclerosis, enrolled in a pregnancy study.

CDR3 loop: CASSFQSGQFYEQYF. The CDR3 coding sequence is TGTGCCAGCAGCTTCCAAAGCGGGCAGTTCTACGAGCAGTACTTC. This chain uses TRBV5-5 with TRBJ2-7; D perhaps matches TRBD2 (6 bases). The CDR3 contains 15 residues. V lost 2 bases and J lost 3, with 15 bases in between. Germline V gives CDR1 SGHKS, CDR2 YYEKEE (reference sequence).